The sequence of this TCR beta chain was determined in a study of T cell repertoires in cytomegalovirus infection. Study-wide context: A matching HLA type, together with CMV infection, was signaled by public TCR beta signatures.

Germline CDR1 reads MGHDK; CDR2 reads SYGVNS. The CDR3 sequence is 18 residues long. J gave up 0 bases and V 4 bases, and 10 bases lay outside the gene matches. In TCRdb, the reads were re-called with MiXCR into one record per CDR3 protein. Among nearly 650,000 distinct CDR3 sequences listed, less than 25% were seen once. General study findings and limits: Based on cumulative public TCR beta family frequency, carriers of CMV plus the relevant HLA were identified. There were HLA-C-restricted CMV-specific TCR beta clonotypes dominating the ex vivo response.

As regards this clonotype: Its cognate antigen is unknown.

The TCR sequence derives from a human donor in good health (CMV status not recorded). Some clones in this sample may be carry-over from other donors' samples. The V and J genes are TRBV25-1 and TRBJ2-2, with 8 bases lining up with TRBD1. The sequencing input was CD8+ T cells from PBMCs. The chain's CDR3 is CASSGARDRRPNTGELFF. CDR3 nucleotide sequence: TGTGCCAGCAGTGGAGCCCGGGACAGGCGTCCGAACACCGGGGAGCTGTTTTTT.